This TCR beta chain was recorded in a study of neurological immune-mediated disorders (dated 2019 in TCRdb). General notes on the study: The study compared peripheral blood TCR-beta repertoires of HTLV-I-associated myelopathy (HAM/TSP) patients, multiple sclerosis patients and healthy controls using UMI-based sequencing. Alongside PBMC samples, the set of 106 TCR-beta libraries contained longitudinal samples, technical triplicates, and paired CD4+ and CD8+ T-cell subsets that had been sorted. The cohort included approximately 70 subjects: approximately 15 with HAM/TSP, around 35 with multiple sclerosis, and 20 or so healthy controls.

The healthy controls were volunteers from blood banks in Maryland, USA. Unsorted PBMC libraries were generated from 2 million PBMCs stored in RNAlater at -80 °C until RNA extraction. Peripheral blood underwent Ficoll-Hypaque density gradient centrifugation to isolate PBMCs, which were then cryopreserved in liquid nitrogen. This clonotype was seen at least ten times. Its antigen is still unknown. Base qualities are not at hand, and no much larger clone is one base apart. Study-wide conclusions, independent of this receptor: Expanded clones from different subjects shared no identical CDR3 amino acid sequences, which suggests that TCR-beta repertoires were private in all groups. TCR clonal expansion was highest in HAM/TSP patients and lowest in MS patients, with MS patients falling below even healthy controls.

Cut back by 4 bases and 6 bases, the V and J ends lie 14 bases apart. CDR1 and CDR2 (SGHRS, YFSETQ) derive from the germline V gene. From the cysteine through the phenylalanine, the CDR3 covers 14 amino acids. Kept here is only the CDR3 DNA, which spans 42 bases and is read in frame from base 1. cDNA was synthesized by template-switch 5'RACE using a primer carrying a 10-nucleotide random unique molecular identifier by which each TCR transcript was tagged. Over 190 million TCR-beta sequences, covering 15-18 subjects, were produced in each sequencing run. The RNeasy kit was used to extract total RNA. TCR-beta VDJ regions were amplified with primers for the TCR constant region and the 5'RACE anchor, using the KAPA Real-time Library Amplification kit. Sample indexes and Illumina adaptors were added in a first PCR, after which library yield was increased in a second PCR. After Ampure bead purification, the TCR product of roughly 650 bp was size-selected on a 2% E-gel SizeSelection system. Library quality was checked on a Bioanalyzer, concentration was measured with Qubit, and libraries were quantified with the Kapa Library Quantification kit before pooling. An Illumina HiSeq 2500 was used to sequence the libraries paired-end at 2 x 150 bp. To increase sequence diversity, about 25-30% phiX was spiked into each library pool. As for how the authors treated the data: The UMI-based MiGEC pipeline processed quality-filtered reads and removed over 85% of raw TCR sequences during error correction. IMGT germline references were used for aligning VDJ genes, and each clonotype was defined as a unique CDR3 amino acid sequence together with its V-J genes. Clonal expansion, Shannon diversity and CDR3 relatedness were evaluated with VDJtools (CalcPairwiseDistances, ClusterSamples), while phylogenetic trees were built in CLCbio workbench. A clone was classed as expanded if it had 8 or more unique UMIs, a cutoff based on coefficient-of-variation modelling across technical triplicates. The public reads were quality trimmed at Q25 with fastp and then assembled into clones with MiXCR by TCRdb, keeping productive beta chains. Merged by CDR3 protein, the rows form single entries marked with the most common genes and DNA. TCRdb's processing, not the authors' own work, is the source of the V and J calls. Counted in this sample were 50,000 or so distinct CDR3 sequences; around a sixth of them appeared once. About 4.2% of the sample goes to the ten largest clones.

In this chain, TRBV5-1 is recombined with TRBJ2-1, with no D gene named confidently. Sample: PBMCs. The origin of this receptor is a man between 60 and 75 years old in good health. The CDR3 protein is CASSPRSLGNEQFF. The sequence in DNA is TGCGCCAGCAGCCCTAGGAGCCTCGGCAATGAGCAGTTCTTC. Full variable domain (CDR3 extended with the reference TRBV5-1 and TRBJ2-1 proteins): KAGVTQTPRYLIKTRGQQVTLSCSPISGHRSVSWYQQTPGQGLQFLFEYFSETQRNKGNFPGRFSGRQFSNSRSEMNVSTLELGDSALYLCASSPRSLGNEQFFGPGTRLTVL.